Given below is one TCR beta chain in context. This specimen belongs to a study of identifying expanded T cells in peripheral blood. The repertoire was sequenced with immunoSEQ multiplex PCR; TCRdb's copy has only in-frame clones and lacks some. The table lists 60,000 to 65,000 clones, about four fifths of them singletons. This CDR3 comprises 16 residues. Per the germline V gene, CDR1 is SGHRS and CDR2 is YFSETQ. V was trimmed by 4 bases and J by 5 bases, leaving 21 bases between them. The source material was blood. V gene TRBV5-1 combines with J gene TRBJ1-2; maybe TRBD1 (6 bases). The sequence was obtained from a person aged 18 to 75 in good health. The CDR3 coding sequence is TGCGCCAGCAGCCTTGGGACATACCCCTCCTCGTATGGCTACACCTTC. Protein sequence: CASSLGTYPSSYGYTF.